This TCR beta chain was captured by sequencing in a study of blood T cell repertoires in COVID-19. Study-level information: In each case, the material was cDNA or gDNA derived from T cells, B-cell-depleted T cells, or PBMCs.

Germline CDR1 is KGHSH and CDR2 is LQKENI. The CDR3 consists of 13 residues. The V gene lost 5 bases and the J gene lost 2 bases, with 7 bases spanning the gap. Only in-frame clones appear in the TCRdb table, and some are missing; sequencing was by immunoSEQ multiplex PCR. The data show fewer than 350,000 clones, with 90% seen just once and more than 6% held by the top ten. This sequence was found in a young woman with COVID-19, enrolled during active disease. The sequencing sample was made of peripheral blood. The chain joins TRBV18 to TRBJ1-5, with D uncertain. CDR3 sequence (DNA): TGTGCCAGCTCAAGCCAGGGCAATCAGCCCCAGCATTTT. Translation gives CASSSQGNQPQHF. The full variable domain, in which reference TRBV18 and TRBJ1-5 provide the parts outside the CDR3, is NAGVMQNPRHLVRRRGQEARLRCSPMKGHSHVYWYRQLPEEGLKFMVYLQKENIIDESGMPKERFSAEFPKEGPSILRIQQVVRGDSAAYFCASSSQGNQPQHFGDGTRLSIL.